This T cell receptor (beta chain) was sequenced during a study of post-analysis software for immune sequencing data. Study details: As for disease course, relapsing-remitting, secondary progressive and progressive-relapsing multiple sclerosis were all included. Findings and caveats of the study: Samples sharing a preparation batch grouped tightly together when assessed by F measure. Patients had higher frequencies than controls of roughly five TRBV segments, including TRBV5-6, TRBV5-1 and TRBV20-1. Normalized Chao1 diversity in multiple sclerosis patients fell significantly below that of controls.

Details on this clonotype: The antigen remains unidentified. A clone one base away is much larger, so this may be a read error.

Sequencing libraries made from TCR beta cDNA carried unique molecular identifiers. Roughly 500,000 cDNA molecules were obtained from approximately 0.91 to 9.4 million T cells. TCRdb used MiXCR to reprocess the PCR reads, holding one entry per CDR3 protein. The sample lists a few hundred thousand distinct CDR3 sequences; under 40% were seen once. V was shortened by 1 base and J by 10 bases, with 17 bases between the two germline ends. CDR1 DFQATT and CDR2 SNEGSKA come from the germline V gene (reference sequence). The CDR3 has 14 residues. The specimen sequenced was blood. V usage is TRBV20-1 and J usage is TRBJ2-1, with D unclear. The sequence was collected from a girl aged 2 to 17 with multiple sclerosis. The CDR3 spells CSARVLGVTYEQFF. In DNA form, the CDR3 reads TGCAGTGCTAGAGTTCTCGGTGTTACCTACGAGCAGTTCTTC.